A single sample gave rise to the 28 T cell receptor beta chains below, sequenced in a study of radiation and T cells in renal cell carcinoma. As for time point: blood 2 weeks post-SBRT. Treatment: 15 Gy SBRT to primary tumor, nephrectomy 4 weeks later. Profiling relied on immunoSEQ multiplex PCR, and the TCRdb table lists in-frame clones only, not all of them. The sample contains roughly 75,000 clones, 82% of which appear only once. This sample comprised blood, obtained from a patient whose treatment included radiotherapy and nephrectomy. The receptors were sampled from a man between 60 and 75 years old with renal cell carcinoma.

The chain is built from TRBV7-6 and TRBJ2-7, with TRBD2 as a possible D gene (6 bases). Trimming left V 3 bases short and J 6 bases short, with 12 bases between. CDR1 is SGHVS, CDR2 FNYEAQ, per germline. The CDR3 is 13 residues long. The DNA of the CDR3 is TGTGCCAGCAGCTTTCGGGGGACGGGCGAGCAGTACTTC. This gives the protein CASSFRGTGEQYF.

The rearrangement links TRBV9 to TRBJ2-2; D is perhaps TRBD1 (6 bases). The germline V gene encodes CDR1 SGDLS and CDR2 YYNGEE. Trimming took 3 bases from V and 7 from J, leaving 7 bases between them. The length of the CDR3 is 12 residues. The CDR3 loop reads CASSAGVGELFF. CDR3 bases: TGTGCCAGCAGCGCAGGGGTCGGGGAGCTGTTTTTT.

In this sample, this clone turned up once. The chain uses TRBV10-1 and TRBJ2-5; the match to TRBD1 covers 7 bases. J was trimmed by 5 bases and V by 4 bases; bases with no gene match: 7. The length of the CDR3 is 14 residues. Germline lookup yields CDR1 WNHNN and CDR2 SYGVQD (reference sequence). The CDR3 reads CASSAAGGIETQYF. CDR3 sequence (DNA): TGCGCCAGCAGTGCGGCAGGGGGAATTGAGACCCAGTACTTC.

This clone was counted once. The chain employs TRBV27 and TRBJ2-7; 13 bases are a match to TRBD2. The CDR3 is made up of 13 amino acids. V was pared by 9 bases and J by 4 bases, with 3 bases of the junction left unmatched. The germline V gene has CDR1 MNHEY and CDR2 SMNVEV (reference sequence). CDR3 in amino acids: CASGTSGKYEQYF. The CDR3, as DNA: TGTGCCAGTGGGACTAGCGGGAAGTACGAGCAGTACTTC.

The gene calls are TRBV7-8 and TRBJ2-5; 12 bases align to TRBD2. Germline-derived CDR1 and CDR2 are SGHVS and FQNEAQ. The CDR3 consists of 15 residues. V lost 1 base, J lost 5 bases, and 2 bases stayed unmatched. CDR3 amino acids: CASSLGLAGAETQYF. As DNA, the CDR3 is TGTGCCAGCAGCTTAGGACTAGCGGGAGCGGAGACCCAGTACTTC.

The chain is built from TRBV5-1 and TRBJ1-1; tentative D call: TRBD1 (5 bases). With 3 bases removed from V and 5 bases from J, the gap between germline ends came to 14 bases. This CDR3 is 14 amino acids long. Germline CDR1 reads SGHRS; CDR2 reads YFSETQ. CDR3 nucleotide sequence: TGCGCCAGCAGCTCAGGGTTAATGGATACTGAAGCTTTCTTT. Translating it yields CASSSGLMDTEAFF.

Only one count was recorded for this clone. The J gene is TRBJ2-7, the V gene TRBV28; 7 bases line up with TRBD1. CDR3 length: 13 residues. With 8 bases clipped from V and 3 bases from J, the junction kept 7 bases outside the gene matches. Germline V lookup: CDR1 MDHEN, CDR2 SYDVKM. The CDR3: CASRDSGHYEQYF. In DNA form, the CDR3 reads TGTGCCAGCCGGGACAGCGGCCACTACGAGCAGTACTTC.

This clone was counted once. This rearrangement joins TRBV6-4 to TRBJ2-7; 11 nucleotides line up with TRBD1. The V segment lost 2 bases and the J segment 2 bases; nucleotides outside the gene matches: 20. CDR1 and CDR2 (germline): MRHNA, SNTAGT. CDR3 length equals 21 residues. Here the CDR3 reads CASSDGEKKDRGLGGTYEQYF. CDR3 bases: TGTGCCAGCAGTGACGGAGAGAAGAAGGACAGGGGGCTTGGAGGGACCTACGAGCAGTACTTC.

The chain carries TRBV28 and TRBJ1-5, with D unresolved. The V end was cut by 5 bases, the J end by 4 bases, with 9 bases between. There are 13 residues in the CDR3. Germline V gene data show CDR1 as MDHEN and CDR2 as SYDVKM. The CDR3 DNA reads as TGTGCCAGCAGTGACGACCGAAATCAGCCCCAGCATTTT. Amino acid sequence: CASSDDRNQPQHF.

This chain uses TRBV21-1 with TRBJ2-7. TRBV21-1 is reported as a pseudogene. CDR3 size: 14 residues. In DNA form, the CDR3 reads TGTGCCAGCAGCAAAGAAGACCGCCACTACGAGCAGTACTTC. Protein sequence: CASSKEDRHYEQYF.

The rearrangement uses TRBV7-2 and TRBJ1-2; D is ambiguous. Germline V gives CDR1 SGHTA, CDR2 FQGNSA. Trimming left V 1 base short and J 0 bases short, with 15 bases between. There are 17 residues in the CDR3. The CDR3 DNA reads TGTGCCAGCAGCTTAGTGGAGGGAGACTTTTCTAACTATGGCTACACCTTC. Amino acids: CASSLVEGDFSNYGYTF.

V gene TRBV7-2 combines with J gene TRBJ1-3, with 7 bases that match TRBD1. The CDR3 covers 18 residues. Germline CDR1 SGHTA, CDR2 FQGNSA. The J segment lost 0 bases and the V segment lost 2 bases, leaving 10 bases of the junction unmatched. CDR3 sequence: CASSLRGRQGSSGNTIYF. The CDR3 nucleotides are TGTGCCAGCAGCTTACGGGGGAGACAGGGAAGCTCTGGAAACACCATATATTTT.

This chain links TRBV30 with TRBJ2-2; a weak D match, TRBD1 (6 bases). The CDR3 contains 16 residues. Between the trimmed V and J ends, which lost 2 bases and 0 bases, there was a span of 13 bases. CDR1 is GTSNPN, CDR2 SVGIG, per germline (reference sequence). CDR3 loop: CAWSRRGIANTGELFF. DNA of the CDR3: TGTGCCTGGAGTCGCAGGGGTATCGCGAACACCGGGGAGCTGTTTTTT.

The chain couples TRBV10-3 to TRBJ2-3; TRBD2 is a possible D gene (5 bases). Germline CDR1 ENHRY, CDR2 SYGVKD. V lost 7 bases and J 4 bases, leaving 6 bases between the germline ends. This CDR3 is built from 11 residues. The CDR3 DNA follows: TGTGCCATCAAGGAGGCAGATACGCAGTATTTT. Its translation is CAIKEADTQYF.

By share, this clone counts as medium-sized. The limits of the CDR3 on the DNA are not certain, so only TCRdb's listed CDR3 is given. Here the CDR3 reads CASSVGQGNYGYTF. The chain has TRBV12-1 and TRBJ1-2; the table assigns TRBD1, which was not confirmed against the DNA. TRBV12-1 is flagged as a pseudogene. The CDR3 is 14 residues long, ends included.

This chain uses TRBV11-3 with TRBJ2-1, with 11 bases fitting TRBD2. The V gene end was trimmed by 5 bases and the J gene end by 2 bases; junction bases not matched to a gene: 8. The germline gives CDR1 SGHNT, CDR2 YENEEA. The CDR3 covers 17 residues. Written as DNA, the CDR3 is TGTGCCAGCAGCCTTGGGACTAGCGGTATAACCTACAATGAGCAGTTCTTC. This codes for CASSLGTSGITYNEQFF.

This clone was detected only a few times. This rearrangement joins TRBV9 to TRBJ2-1; D possibly corresponds to TRBD1 (6 bases). This CDR3 has 18 amino acids. Per germline, CDR1 SGDLS and CDR2 YYNGEE. The V and J ends lost 4 bases and 0 bases respectively, with 20 bases between them. The CDR3 DNA reads TGTGCCAGCAGCCCGGGGACAAACTCCCTTACCTCCTACAATGAGCAGTTCTTC. It specifies CASSPGTNSLTSYNEQFF.

This chain connects TRBV25-1 to TRBJ1-3; D remains ambiguous. This CDR3 is 16 amino acids long. Germline V gene lookup returns CDR1 MGHDK and CDR2 SYGVNS. V dropped 5 bases and J dropped 4 bases, with 18 bases sitting between them. The chain's CDR3 is CASSQMSGPRGNTIYF. The CDR3, as DNA: TGTGCCAGCAGTCAAATGTCGGGTCCACGGGGAAACACCATATATTTT.

This clone was observed a handful of times. The chain is built from TRBV11-2 and TRBJ2-1, with D perhaps TRBD2 (6 bases). The germline V gene has CDR1 SGHAT and CDR2 FQNNGV. The CDR3 has 13 residues. V lost 5 bases to trimming and J lost 8 bases, with 13 bases between them. The CDR3, as DNA: TGTGCCAGCAGCCAACCGACTAGTGATGAGCAGTTCTTC. Amino acids: CASSQPTSDEQFF.

This clone was detected only a few times. This chain links TRBV5-1 with TRBJ2-5; 7 bases are shared with TRBD1. J lost 4 bases, V lost 5 bases, and 11 bases had no gene match. This CDR3 contains 15 residues. Germline V CDR1 and CDR2: SGHRS, YFSETQ. DNA of the CDR3: TGCGCCAGCAGGTACAGGGGATTGGGCGTAGAGACCCAGTACTTC. This sequence encodes CASRYRGLGVETQYF.

The CDR3 loop is CASSPPGLKGQYF. The CDR3 DNA sequence: TGTGCCAGCAGTCCACCGGGACTTAAGGGGCAGTACTTC. The chain uses TRBV28 and TRBJ2-7; possible D gene TRBD2, 6 bases. CDR3 size: 13 residues. The germline V gene has CDR1 MDHEN and CDR2 SYDVKM. Trimming removed 5 bases at V and 9 bases at J, with 17 bases between.

The table lists this clone with a count of one. The chain employs TRBV10-3 and TRBJ2-1, with 7 bases lining up with TRBD2. The germline gives CDR1 ENHRY, CDR2 SYGVKD. The CDR3 covers 11 residues. J gave up 7 bases and V 8 bases, and 2 bases lay outside the gene matches. The CDR3 region is CAIGGGNEQFF. The CDR3 DNA reads TGTGCCATCGGGGGGGGGAATGAGCAGTTCTTC.

V gene TRBV30 combines with J gene TRBJ2-5; D may match TRBD1 or TRBD2 (5 bases each). Germline loops: CDR1 GTSNPN, CDR2 SVGIG (reference sequence). The V end lost 0 bases, the J end lost 2 bases, and 13 bases lay between the germline ends. The CDR3 length is 15 residues. DNA for the CDR3: TGTGCCTGGAGTGTACTAGGGGCCCTACAAGAGACCCAGTACTTC. This encodes CAWSVLGALQETQYF.

This rearrangement joins TRBV10-1 to TRBJ2-1, with 11 bases identical to TRBD2. This CDR3 region has 18 residues. The V segment lost 2 bases and the J segment 0 bases; nucleotides outside the gene matches: 6. The germline CDR1 and CDR2 sequences are WNHNN and SYGVQD (reference sequence). The CDR3 DNA sequence: TGCGCCAGCAGTGAGGGTGCTAGCGGGAGGAGCTCCTACAATGAGCAGTTCTTC. Translating it yields CASSEGASGRSSYNEQFF.

The J gene is TRBJ1-2, the V gene TRBV29-1, with 10 bases aligning to TRBD1. Germline CDR1 is SQVTM and CDR2 is ANQGSEA. This CDR3 region has 13 residues. V was clipped by 3 bases and J by 6 bases; unmatched bases: 4. CDR3: CSVEDRGGDGYTF. CDR3 coding DNA: TGCAGCGTTGAGGACAGGGGGGGTGATGGCTACACCTTC.

The chain links TRBV15 to TRBJ1-1; TRBD1 might be the D (5 bases). The CDR3 totals 15 residues. The V end lost 1 base, the J end lost 4 bases, and 13 bases lay between the germline ends. Germline lookup yields CDR1 LNHNV and CDR2 YYDKDF (reference sequence). The CDR3 is CATSRGGGLVTEAFF. In DNA form, the CDR3 reads TGTGCCACCAGCAGAGGTGGGGGACTCGTCACTGAAGCTTTCTTT.

The rearrangement joins TRBV29-1 to TRBJ2-4; D gene uncertain. Trimming pared 4 bases from V and 1 base from J, leaving 8 bases between. Germline V gene sequence: CDR1 SQVTM, CDR2 ANQGSEA. The CDR3 contains 13 residues. CDR3: CSVGVGAKNIQYF. The DNA for the CDR3 is TGCAGCGTTGGTGTCGGGGCCAAAAACATTCAGTACTTC.

The chain joins TRBV25-1 to TRBJ2-5, with 10 bases aligning to TRBD1. The J call may be wrong; the DNA end is better matched by TRBJ2-7. The CDR3 length is 16 residues. Germline CDR1 and CDR2: MGHDK and SYGVNS. The DNA for the CDR3 is TGTGCCAGCAGTGAATTCGGGACAGGGGAATTCTACGAGCAGTACTTC. Its protein product is CASSEFGTGEFYEQYF.